The source of this TCR beta chain is a study of T cell repertoires in ileal Crohn's disease. Overall study: Postoperative therapy was given to about half: around eleven thiopurines, fewer than 20 anti-TNF agents.

CDR1 and CDR2 from the germline V gene are SNHLY and FYNNEI. CDR3 length: 14 amino acids. Trimming stripped 2 bases from V and 5 bases from J, with 13 bases between. General study results and limits: Sorted CD8 T cells held more high-frequency clones than CD4.

Remarks on this clone: Antigen specificity is unknown.

Using immunoSEQ multiplex PCR, the repertoire was profiled, and TCRdb retains in-frame clones only, with some absent. The sample contains thousands of clones, roughly 76% of which appear only once. Eligibility required adulthood, ileal or ileocolonic Crohn's disease and indicated ileocolonic resection. The clonotype was recovered from an adult with Crohn's disease. The specimen was ileal tissue. This chain joins TRBV2 and TRBJ2-7; D is possibly TRBD1 (6 bases). DNA of the CDR3: TGTGCCAGCAGTGAAACAGGGAAGAATAACGAGCAGTACTTC. Translation gives CASSETGKNNEQYF.